In its sample, the clone carrying this T cell receptor beta chain was seen a few times. The antigen is unknown. The data stem from a study of T-cell memory formation after mild COVID-19. Study background: TCR clusters mostly belonged to single donors. Points from the study as a whole: For contracting clones, CD4+ ones sat mainly in CM and EM, CD8+ in EMRA. Clones that contracted from day 15 to 85 were balanced CD4/CD8, while later expanders leaned CD4+.

Amplification by 5'RACE using constant-segment primers produced TCR alpha and TCR beta cDNA libraries that carried sample barcodes and UMIs. One entry per CDR3 protein results from TCRdb running MiXCR on the 5' RACE reads. The sample has a few hundred thousand distinct CDR3 sequences, 15% to 20% seen once; the top ten hold roughly 23%. This CDR3 region has 14 residues. Germline V gives CDR1 MGHRA, CDR2 YSYEKL. Trimming stripped 4 bases from V and 9 bases from J, with 13 bases between. The sequence came from a man aged 18 to 29 who had mild COVID-19 (a few samples of this study predate the infection). Cell type and time point are not known. This chain uses TRBV4-1 with TRBJ1-6, with D unclear. The material sequenced was PBMCs or a T cell subset sorted from them (not recorded which). The CDR3 here is CASSRVGPSSPLHF. The DNA for the CDR3 is TGCGCCAGCAGCCGCGTAGGGCCCAGTTCACCCCTCCACTTT.